These 14 T cell receptor beta chains came from one sample sequenced in a study of beta chain features in type 1 diabetes. Every bit of the isolated RNA underwent reverse transcription, so sequencing read expressed TCRB transcripts. Profiling relied on immunoSEQ multiplex PCR, and the TCRdb table lists in-frame clones only, not all of them. This table has more than 100,000 clones, 7.5% to 9.5% appearing once. No antigen has been identified for these receptors. Whole-study results and caveats: Across all four CD4+ subsets, people with type 1 diabetes showed modestly shorter TCRB CDR3s.

The sequenced sample consisted of central memory CD4+ T cells from blood. Receptors originate from a man aged 25-45 years with type 1 diabetes.

This clone was detected a few times. The J gene is TRBJ1-5, the V gene TRBV19, with 8 bases lining up with TRBD1. CDR1 and CDR2 from the germline V gene are LNHDA and SQIVND (reference sequence). V lost 4 bases, J lost 4 bases, and 6 bases stayed unmatched. CDR3 size: 15 residues. The CDR3 coding sequence is TGTGCCAGTAGTAACCAGGGGGCGGGAAATCAGCCCCAGCATTTT. This sequence encodes CASSNQGAGNQPQHF.

The chain joins TRBV12-5 to TRBJ2-6, with no clear D. The CDR3 is 13 amino acids. Germline V gene lookup returns CDR1 LGHNT and CDR2 FRNRAP. V was trimmed by 4 bases and J by 1 base, leaving 2 bases between them. The CDR3 protein is CASGSSGANVLTF. Here the CDR3 DNA reads TGTGCTAGTGGTTCTTCTGGGGCCAACGTCCTGACTTTC. The variable domain in full, with the rest retrieved from reference TRBV12-5 and TRBJ2-6, is DARVTQTPRHKVTEMGQEVTMRCQPILGHNTVFWYRQTMMQGLELLAYFRNRAPLDDSGMPKDRFSAEMPDATLATLKIQPSEPRDSAVYFCASGSSGANVLTFGAGSRLTVL.

V usage is TRBV11-2 and J usage is TRBJ2-6; tentative D call: TRBD1 (5 bases). This CDR3 contains 14 residues. With 8 bases removed from V and 0 bases from J, the gap between germline ends came to 8 bases. The V gene's germline CDR1 is SGHAT and CDR2 FQNNGV. The CDR3 DNA is TGTGCCAGCCAAGACAGCTCTGGGGCCAACGTCCTGACTTTC. It is translated as CASQDSSGANVLTF.

This clone has a handful of counts. This chain connects TRBV15 to TRBJ2-7, with 7 positions matching TRBD1. Germline loops: CDR1 LNHNV, CDR2 YYDKDF (reference sequence). V lost 0 bases, J lost 1 base, and 6 bases stayed unmatched. The CDR3 runs to 16 residues. The CDR3 DNA reads as TGTGCCACCAGCAGAGAAAGAGGGGGCCATTCCTACGAGCAGTACTTC. Residues: CATSRERGGHSYEQYF.

The chain recombines TRBV4-1 with TRBJ2-7, with 7 bases identical to TRBD2. Trimming took 1 base from V and 3 from J; bases not matched to a gene: 6. Per the germline V gene, CDR1 is MGHRA and CDR2 is YSYEKL. The CDR3 covers 15 residues. The CDR3 sequence: CASSQAAAGLYEQYF. The CDR3 DNA reads TGCGCCAGCAGCCAAGCGGCAGCGGGGCTCTACGAGCAGTACTTC.

This rearrangement joins TRBV5-1 to TRBJ2-1; the D gene is possibly TRBD2 (5 bases). The CDR3 is made up of 15 amino acids. Trimming cost V 7 bases and J 0 bases, with 14 bases left between them. Germline V gene data show CDR1 as SGHRS and CDR2 as YFSETQ. CDR3 protein: CASRRWESSYNEQFF. In nucleotides, the CDR3 is TGCGCCAGCCGAAGGTGGGAGAGCTCCTACAATGAGCAGTTCTTC.

This chain connects TRBV6-5 to TRBJ2-7, with 8 nucleotides matching TRBD1. CDR1 MNHEY and CDR2 SVGAGI come from the germline V gene. This CDR3 has 14 residues. Germline trimming cut 4 bases from V and 7 bases from J; bases unmatched to any gene: 9. The CDR3 DNA reads TGTGCCAGCAGTTTCGGACAGGGCGATACAGAGCAGTACTTC. This gives the protein CASSFGQGDTEQYF.

This clone was seen a handful of times. This rearrangement joins TRBV7-9 to TRBJ1-6; TRBD1 is a possible D gene (5 bases). Looked up from germline, CDR1 is SEHNR and CDR2 is FQNEAQ (reference sequence). The CDR3 consists of 16 residues. Trimming took off 1 base at V and 8 bases at J, with 15 bases between the two ends. The CDR3 protein is CASSLGRGREHSPLHF. The DNA for the CDR3 is TGTGCCAGCAGCTTAGGGCGTGGCAGGGAACATTCACCCCTCCACTTT.

Concerning this clone: Other DNA sequences within the sample encode an identical CDR3. V and J are TRBV5-1 and TRBJ2-7, with TRBD1 matching 8 bases. Per the germline V gene, CDR1 is SGHRS and CDR2 is YFSETQ. This CDR3 contains 15 residues. V was pared by 0 bases and J by 4 bases, with 6 bases of the junction left unmatched. The DNA for the CDR3 is TGCGCCAGCAGCTTGGCCGGGACAGGAGAATACGAGCAGTACTTC. It specifies CASSLAGTGEYEQYF.

There are a few counts of this clone. The rearrangement joins TRBV2 to TRBJ2-7; 7 nucleotides line up with TRBD2. The junction had 12 bases not matched to a gene; V was cut back by 4 bases and J by 9 bases. The CDR3 length is 14 residues. Germline CDR1 reads SNHLY; CDR2 reads FYNNEI. The CDR3 spells CASSGEAGSVWQYF. For the CDR3, the DNA is TGTGCCAGCAGTGGTGAAGCGGGGTCTGTTTGGCAGTACTTC.

This clone has more than one count but fewer than ten. DNA of the CDR3: TGTGCCTGGAGGGCCCCTTCTGGAAACACCATATATTTT. Its translation: CAWRAPSGNTIYF. V and J are TRBV30 and TRBJ1-3, with no clear D. Germline values: CDR1 GTSNPN, CDR2 SVGIG (reference sequence). Trimming cost V 3 bases and J 1 base, with 7 bases left between them. The length of the CDR3 is 13 residues.

The rearrangement links TRBV2 to TRBJ2-1; TRBD2 aligns across 7 bases. The germline CDR1 and CDR2 sequences are SNHLY and FYNNEI. V lost 4 bases to trimming and J lost 8 bases; unmatched junction nucleotides: 11. The CDR3 length is 15 residues. The CDR3 is CASSGGTGRGDEQFF. The CDR3 DNA reads as TGTGCCAGCAGTGGGGGGACCGGCCGGGGGGATGAGCAGTTCTTC.

This clone was counted between two and nine times. V and J are TRBV2 and TRBJ2-7; 8 nucleotides line up with TRBD1. Trimming at V came to 5 bases and at J to 3 bases, leaving 6 bases not matched to a gene. Germline-derived CDR1 and CDR2 are SNHLY and FYNNEI. The CDR3 has 14 residues. Here the CDR3 reads CASSSTGVRYEQYF. The CDR3 nucleotides read TGTGCCAGCAGTTCGACAGGGGTACGCTACGAGCAGTACTTC.

J is TRBJ2-3 and V is TRBV6-5; perhaps TRBD2 as D (6 bases). V lost 10 bases and J 3 bases, leaving 20 bases between the germline ends. Germline CDR1 reads MNHEY; CDR2 reads SVGAGI. The CDR3 has 15 residues. In DNA, the CDR3 is TGTGCCACTCCGGGGCTAGCGAGCCGTACAGATACGCAGTATTTT. It encodes CATPGLASRTDTQYF.